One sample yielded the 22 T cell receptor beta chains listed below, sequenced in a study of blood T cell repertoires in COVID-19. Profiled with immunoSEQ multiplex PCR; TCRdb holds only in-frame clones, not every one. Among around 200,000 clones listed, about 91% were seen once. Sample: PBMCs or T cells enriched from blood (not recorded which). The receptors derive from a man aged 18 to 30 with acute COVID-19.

The DNA for the CDR3 is TGTGCCAGCAGCCTTGATCTGGCTACGCAGTATTTT. This sequence encodes CASSLDLATQYF. The rearrangement links TRBV11-2 to TRBJ2-3; D remains ambiguous. Trimming cost V 5 bases and J 8 bases, with 11 bases left between them. The V gene's germline CDR1 is SGHAT and CDR2 FQNNGV. This CDR3 spans 12 amino acids.

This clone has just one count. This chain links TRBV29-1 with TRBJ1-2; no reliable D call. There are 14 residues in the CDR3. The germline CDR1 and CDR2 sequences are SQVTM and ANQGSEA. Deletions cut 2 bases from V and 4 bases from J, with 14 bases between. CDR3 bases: TGCAGCGTTGAATCTGCGGGTAACGGCTATGGCTACACCTTC. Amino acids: CSVESAGNGYGYTF.

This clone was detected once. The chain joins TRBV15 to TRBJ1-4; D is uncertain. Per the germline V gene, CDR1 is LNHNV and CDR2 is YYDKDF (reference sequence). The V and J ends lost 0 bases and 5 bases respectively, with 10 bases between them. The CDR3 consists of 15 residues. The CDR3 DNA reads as TGTGCCACCAGCAGAGATTTGGCGGGGAATGAAAAACTGTTTTTT. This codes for CATSRDLAGNEKLFF.

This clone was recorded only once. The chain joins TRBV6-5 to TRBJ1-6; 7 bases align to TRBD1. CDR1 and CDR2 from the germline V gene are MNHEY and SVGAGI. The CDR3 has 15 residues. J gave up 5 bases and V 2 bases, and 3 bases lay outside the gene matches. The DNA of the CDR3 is TGTGCCAGCAGTTACCTGACAGGGAATAATTCACCCCTCCACTTT. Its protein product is CASSYLTGNNSPLHF.

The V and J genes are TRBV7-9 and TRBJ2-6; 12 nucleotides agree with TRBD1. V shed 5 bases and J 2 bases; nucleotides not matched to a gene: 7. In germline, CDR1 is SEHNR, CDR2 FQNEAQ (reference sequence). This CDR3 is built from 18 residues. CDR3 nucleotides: TGTGCCAGCAGCCAATGGGACAGGGGGCGTACTGGGGCCAACGTCCTGACTTTC. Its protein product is CASSQWDRGRTGANVLTF. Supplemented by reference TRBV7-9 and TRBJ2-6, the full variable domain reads DTGVSQNPRHKITKRGQNVTFRCDPISEHNRLYWYRQTLGQGPEFLTYFQNEAQLEKSRLLSDRFSAERPKGSFSTLEIQRTEQGDSAMYLCASSQWDRGRTGANVLTFGAGSRLTVL.

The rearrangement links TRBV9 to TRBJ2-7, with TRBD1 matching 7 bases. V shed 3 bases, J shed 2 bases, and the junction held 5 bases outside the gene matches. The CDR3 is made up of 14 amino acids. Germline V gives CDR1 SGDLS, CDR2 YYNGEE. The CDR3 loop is CASSDRDSPYEQYF. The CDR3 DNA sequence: TGTGCCAGCAGCGACCGGGACAGTCCCTACGAGCAGTACTTC.

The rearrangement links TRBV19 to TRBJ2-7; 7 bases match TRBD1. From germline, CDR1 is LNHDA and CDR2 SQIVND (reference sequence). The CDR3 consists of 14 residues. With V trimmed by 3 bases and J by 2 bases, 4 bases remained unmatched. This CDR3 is CASSIGDSPYEQYF. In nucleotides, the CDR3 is TGTGCCAGTAGTATCGGGGACAGTCCCTACGAGCAGTACTTC.

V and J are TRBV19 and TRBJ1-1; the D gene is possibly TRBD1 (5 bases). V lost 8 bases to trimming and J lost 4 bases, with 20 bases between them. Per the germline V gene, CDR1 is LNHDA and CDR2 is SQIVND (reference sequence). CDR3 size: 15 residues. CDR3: CASVNLGRVSTEAFF. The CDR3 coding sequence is TGTGCCAGTGTAAACCTCGGCAGGGTGAGCACTGAAGCTTTCTTT.

The CDR3 is CASSAGQGRLGTEAFF. In DNA, the CDR3 is TGTGCCAGCAGTGCAGGACAGGGGCGCTTGGGAACTGAAGCTTTCTTT. This sequence joins TRBV2 and TRBJ1-1; TRBD1 matches 9 bases. The CDR3 has 16 amino acids. The germline V gene has CDR1 SNHLY and CDR2 FYNNEI. V lost 4 bases to trimming and J lost 5 bases; unmatched junction nucleotides: 11.

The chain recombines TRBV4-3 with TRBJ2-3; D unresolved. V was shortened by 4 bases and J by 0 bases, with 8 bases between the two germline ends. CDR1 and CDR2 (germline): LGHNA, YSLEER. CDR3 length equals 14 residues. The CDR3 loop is CASSPFVSTDTQYF. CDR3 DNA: TGCGCCAGCAGCCCATTTGTTAGCACAGATACGCAGTATTTT.

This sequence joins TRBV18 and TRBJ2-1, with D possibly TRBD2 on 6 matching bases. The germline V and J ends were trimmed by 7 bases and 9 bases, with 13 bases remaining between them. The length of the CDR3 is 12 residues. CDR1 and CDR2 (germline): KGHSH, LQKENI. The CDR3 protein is CASLRLEGEQFF. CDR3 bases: TGTGCCAGCTTAAGACTAGAGGGTGAGCAGTTCTTC.

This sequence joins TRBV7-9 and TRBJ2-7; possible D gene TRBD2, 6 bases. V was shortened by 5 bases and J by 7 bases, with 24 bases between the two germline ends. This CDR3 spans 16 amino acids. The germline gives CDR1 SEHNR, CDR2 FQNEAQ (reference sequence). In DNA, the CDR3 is TGTGCCAGCAGCCCGCATGGAGGGCATAACTTACTGGAGCAGTACTTC. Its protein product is CASSPHGGHNLLEQYF.

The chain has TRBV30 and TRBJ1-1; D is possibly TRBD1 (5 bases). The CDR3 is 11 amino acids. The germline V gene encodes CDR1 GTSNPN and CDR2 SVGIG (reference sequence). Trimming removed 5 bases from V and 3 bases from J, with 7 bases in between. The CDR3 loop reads CAWRDYTEAFF. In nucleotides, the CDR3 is TGTGCCTGGCGGGACTACACTGAAGCTTTCTTT. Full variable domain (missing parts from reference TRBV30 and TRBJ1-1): SQTIHQWPATLVQPVGSPLSLECTVEGTSNPNLYWYRQAAGRGLQLLFYSVGIGQISSEVPQNLSASRPQDRQFILSSKKLLLSDSGFYLCAWRDYTEAFFGQGTRLTVV.

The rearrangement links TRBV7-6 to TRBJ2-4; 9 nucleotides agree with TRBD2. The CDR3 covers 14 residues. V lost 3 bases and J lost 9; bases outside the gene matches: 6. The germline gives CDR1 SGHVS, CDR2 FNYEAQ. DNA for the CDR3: TGTGCCAGCAGCTTTAGCGGGAGCGGGGTCATTCAGTACTTC. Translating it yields CASSFSGSGVIQYF.

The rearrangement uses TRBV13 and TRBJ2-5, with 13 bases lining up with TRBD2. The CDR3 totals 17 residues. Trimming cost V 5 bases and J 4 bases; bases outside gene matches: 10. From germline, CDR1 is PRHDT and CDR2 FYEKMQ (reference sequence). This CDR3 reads CASSQWTSGSKGETQYF. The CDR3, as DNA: TGTGCCAGCAGCCAATGGACTAGCGGGAGTAAAGGAGAGACCCAGTACTTC.

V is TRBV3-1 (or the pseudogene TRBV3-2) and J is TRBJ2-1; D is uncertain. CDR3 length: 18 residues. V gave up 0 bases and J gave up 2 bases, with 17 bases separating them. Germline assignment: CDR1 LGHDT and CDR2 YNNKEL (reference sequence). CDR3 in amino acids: CASSQDSNETSPYNEQFF. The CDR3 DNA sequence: TGTGCCAGCAGCCAAGATAGTAATGAGACTTCCCCCTACAATGAGCAGTTCTTC.

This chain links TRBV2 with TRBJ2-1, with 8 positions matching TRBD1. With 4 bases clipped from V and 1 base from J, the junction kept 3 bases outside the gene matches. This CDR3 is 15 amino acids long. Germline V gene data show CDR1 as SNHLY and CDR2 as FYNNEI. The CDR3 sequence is CASSATGGSYNEQFF. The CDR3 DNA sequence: TGTGCCAGCAGTGCCACAGGGGGATCCTACAATGAGCAGTTCTTC.

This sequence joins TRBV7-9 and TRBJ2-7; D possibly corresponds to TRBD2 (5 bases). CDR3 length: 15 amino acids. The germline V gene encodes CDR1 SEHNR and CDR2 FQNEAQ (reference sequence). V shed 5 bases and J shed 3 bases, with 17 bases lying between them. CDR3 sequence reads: CASSPSLRTGYEQYF. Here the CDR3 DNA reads TGTGCCAGCAGCCCTAGCCTCCGGACCGGCTACGAGCAGTACTTC.

For the CDR3, the DNA is TGTGCCAGCAGCCTAAGCGGTGGGGAAGCCACAGATACGCAGTATTTT. Translation gives CASSLSGGEATDTQYF. The chain has TRBV9 and TRBJ2-3; weak D call: TRBD2 (5 bases). The V end was cut by 4 bases, the J end by 2 bases, with 17 bases between. This CDR3 is built from 16 residues. From germline, CDR1 is SGDLS and CDR2 YYNGEE.

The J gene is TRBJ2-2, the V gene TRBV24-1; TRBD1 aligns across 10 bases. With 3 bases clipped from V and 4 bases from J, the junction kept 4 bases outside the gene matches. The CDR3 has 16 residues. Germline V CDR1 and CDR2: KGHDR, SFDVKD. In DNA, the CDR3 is TGTGCCACCAGTGATCGACAGGGGGCGCGCACCGGGGAGCTGTTTTTT. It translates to CATSDRQGARTGELFF.

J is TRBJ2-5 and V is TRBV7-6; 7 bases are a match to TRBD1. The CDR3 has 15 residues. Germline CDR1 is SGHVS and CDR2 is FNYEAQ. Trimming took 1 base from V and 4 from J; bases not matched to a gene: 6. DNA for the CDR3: TGTGCCAGCAGCTTAGAAGACAGGGTAGGAGAGACCCAGTACTTC. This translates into CASSLEDRVGETQYF.

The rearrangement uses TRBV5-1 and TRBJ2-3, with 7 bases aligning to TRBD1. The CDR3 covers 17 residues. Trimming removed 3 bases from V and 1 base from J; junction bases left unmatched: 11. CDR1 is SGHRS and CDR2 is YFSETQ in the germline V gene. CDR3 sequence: CASSSPPTGLGTDTQYF. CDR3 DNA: TGCGCCAGCAGCTCACCTCCGACAGGGTTGGGCACAGATACGCAGTATTTT.